This T cell receptor beta chain was found in a study of blood T cell repertoires in COVID-19. Here immunoSEQ multiplex PCR was the method, and the copy in TCRdb shows in-frame clones only, minus some. The sample comprises approximately 220,000 clones, 86% of which are singletons, and about 2% rests with the top ten. Germline lookup yields CDR1 LNHDA and CDR2 SQIVND (reference sequence). The CDR3 has 15 residues. V was clipped by 6 bases and J by 8 bases, with 19 bases between them. Sequencing used peripheral blood. The chain has TRBV19 and TRBJ1-4, with D unclear. The clonotype originates from a woman in her forties or fifties with acute or convalescent COVID-19. CDR3 sequence: CASSPTRRPYEKLFF. The CDR3 DNA follows: TGTGCCAGTAGCCCTACACGGCGGCCGTACGAAAAACTGTTTTTT.